This TCR beta chain was sequenced in a study of response to subunit inactivated influenza vaccine. This clonotype was detected only a few times. Its antigen is as yet unknown. Study-level results: Authors suggested that a seasonal influenza vaccination recruits few new T cells each time.

Trimming took off 0 bases at V and 0 bases at J, with 16 bases between the two ends. Germline values: CDR1 SGHAT, CDR2 FQNNGV. The CDR3 totals 18 residues. MiXCR, run by TCRdb on the RT-PCR reads, gives a single entry per CDR3 protein. The sample carries 530,000 or so distinct CDR3 sequences, approximately 15% recorded once. The receptor was isolated from a man aged 50 to 59 who received an inactivated influenza vaccine. This sequence joins TRBV11-2 and TRBJ2-3; TRBD1 might be the D (5 bases). Sequenced here: PBMCs from blood, sampled about 11 days after vaccination. As DNA, the CDR3 is TGTGCCAGCAGCTTAGATTTTCATGGGGCCCCGAGCACAGATACGCAGTATTTT. This sequence encodes CASSLDFHGAPSTDTQYF. The full variable domain, in which reference TRBV11-2 and TRBJ2-3 provide the parts outside the CDR3, is EAGVAQSPRYKIIEKRQSVAFWCNPISGHATLYWYQQILGQGPKLLIQFQNNGVVDDSQLPKDRFSAERLKGVDSTLKIQPAKLEDSAVYLCASSLDFHGAPSTDTQYFGPGTRLTVL.